The TCR beta chain described here comes from a study of T cells in localized non-small cell lung cancer. The sample holds a few counts of this clone. The protocol was immunoSEQ multiplex PCR, while the TCRdb copy is restricted to in-frame clones and leaves out a portion. The sample lists 25,000 to 35,000 clones, around 90% occurring once. Trimming removed 1 base from V and 4 bases from J, with 13 bases in between. Germline V gene data show CDR1 as SEHNR and CDR2 as FQNEAQ (reference sequence). The CDR3 contains 15 residues. The material was peripheral blood, obtained before any cancer treatment. J is TRBJ1-1 and V is TRBV7-9, with D perhaps matching TRBD1 (5 bases). The sequence was obtained from a female donor over 55 with stage III squamous cell lung carcinoma. For the CDR3, the DNA is TGTGCCAGCAGCTTAGGGGGCAGCCCAAGCACTGAAGCTTTCTTT. Translation gives CASSLGGSPSTEAFF.